This entry concerns a single T cell receptor beta chain. No change in lesions over the prior 6 months defined stable disease. The source of the sample is a study of resident and recirculating memory T cells in vitiligo. For the study at large: Whole samples, not sorted cells, were homogenized and used for genomic DNA extraction.

Germline V lookup: CDR1 SGHVS, CDR2 FNYEAQ. There are 19 residues in the CDR3. The ends were cut back, 5 bases at V and 2 bases at J, with 24 bases in the middle. Here immunoSEQ multiplex PCR was the method, and the copy in TCRdb shows in-frame clones only, minus some. The table has tens of thousands of clones, about 90% seen once. Sequenced: blood. V and J are TRBV7-6 and TRBJ1-4, with a possible D match to TRBD1 (6 bases). The source of this sequence is a male donor with vitiligo. CDR3 region: CASSPIRGGFLRTNEKLFF. The CDR3 DNA reads as TGTGCCAGCAGCCCGATCAGAGGGGGATTTTTAAGGACTAATGAAAAACTGTTTTTT.